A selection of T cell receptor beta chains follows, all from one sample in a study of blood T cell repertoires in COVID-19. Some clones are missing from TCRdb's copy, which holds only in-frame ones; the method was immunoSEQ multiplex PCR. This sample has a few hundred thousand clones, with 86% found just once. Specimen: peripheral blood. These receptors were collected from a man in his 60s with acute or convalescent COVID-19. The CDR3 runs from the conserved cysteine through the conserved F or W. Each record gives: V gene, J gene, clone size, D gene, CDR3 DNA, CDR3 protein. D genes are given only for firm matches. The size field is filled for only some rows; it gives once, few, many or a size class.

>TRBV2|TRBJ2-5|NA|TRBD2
TGTGCCAGCACCGCGGGACTAGCGGGAGGGGGGGAGACCCAGTACTTC
CASTAGLAGGGETQYF
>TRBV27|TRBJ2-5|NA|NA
TGTGCCAGCAAAACAGGAGCTCAAGAGACCCAGTACTTC
CASKTGAQETQYF
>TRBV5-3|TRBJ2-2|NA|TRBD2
TGTGCCAGAAGCCAAACGACTAGCGGGAGGTTTGACACCGGGGAGCTGTTTTTT
CARSQTTSGRFDTGELFF
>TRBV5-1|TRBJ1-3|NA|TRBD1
TGCGCCAGCAGCCCAGACGGGACAGGGAATGGAAACACCATATATTTT
CASSPDGTGNGNTIYF
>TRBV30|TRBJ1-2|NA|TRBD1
TGTGCCTGGAGTGTTGGCAGGGGGCACGGCTACACCTTC
CAWSVGRGHGYTF
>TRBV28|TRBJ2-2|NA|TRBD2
TGTGCCAGCAGTGTCTCCACTAGCGGGAGGGTAACCGGGGAGCTGTTTTTT
CASSVSTSGRVTGELFF
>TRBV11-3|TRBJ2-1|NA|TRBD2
TGTGCCAGCAGCCCTAGAGGGCCTAGCGGGCTGGGAGTCAATGAGCAGTTCTTC
CASSPRGPSGLGVNEQFF
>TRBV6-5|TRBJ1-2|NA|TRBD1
TGTGCCAGCACAACCCCGGACAGGGGAAACTATGGCTACACCTTC
CASTTPDRGNYGYTF
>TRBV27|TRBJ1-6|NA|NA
TGTGCCAGCAGTTTGAACAGGAATTCACCCCTCCACTTT
CASSLNRNSPLHF
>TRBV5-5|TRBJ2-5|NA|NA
TGTGCCAGCAGCTCACTAGAGGAGACCCAGTACTTC
CASSSLEETQYF
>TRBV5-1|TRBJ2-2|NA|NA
TGCGCCAGCAGCTTGCGACTAGTCACCGGGGAGCTGTTTTTT
CASSLRLVTGELFF
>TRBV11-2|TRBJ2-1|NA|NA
TGTGCCAGCAGCCCTTCTTCGCGCGGGGTGGGTGAGCAGTTCTTC
CASSPSSRGVGEQFF
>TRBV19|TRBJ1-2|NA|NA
TGTGCCAGTACCCACCTCACAGCTAACTATGGCTACACCTTC
CASTHLTANYGYTF
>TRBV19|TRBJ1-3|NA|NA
TGTGCCACAGAAACGGGAAACACCATATATTTT
CATETGNTIYF
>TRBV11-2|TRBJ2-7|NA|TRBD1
TGTGCCAGCACCCCAGGGGGAACAGGGGAACCTTACGAGCAGTACTTC
CASTPGGTGEPYEQYF
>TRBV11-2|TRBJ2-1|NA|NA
TGTGCCAGCAGCTTGGGCAGAAACAATGAGCAGTTCTTC
CASSLGRNNEQFF
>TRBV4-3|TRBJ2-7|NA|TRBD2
TGCGCCAGCAGCCTTTTTTCCTCCAGAGGGACTAGCGGGATAGGGGAGCAGTACTTC
CASSLFSSRGTSGIGEQYF
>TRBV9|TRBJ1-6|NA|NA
TGTGCCAGCAGCCCCCATTGGGAGGTATATAATTCACCCCTCCACTTT
CASSPHWEVYNSPLHF
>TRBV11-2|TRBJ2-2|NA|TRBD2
TGTGCCAGCAGAGTACCGGGACTAGCAAACACCGGGGAGCTGTTTTTT
CASRVPGLANTGELFF
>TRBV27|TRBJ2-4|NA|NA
TGTGCCAGCAGTGGCCCTGGGAGCGTTGCGTACTTC
CASSGPGSVAYF
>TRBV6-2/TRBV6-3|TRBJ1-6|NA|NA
TGTGCCAGCAGTTCCGGACAGAGTTATAATTCACCCCTCCACTTT
CASSSGQSYNSPLHF
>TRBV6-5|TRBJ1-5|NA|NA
TGTGCCAGCAGTTCTGGACAGATTAGGGGGAATCAGCCCCAGCATTTT
CASSSGQIRGNQPQHF
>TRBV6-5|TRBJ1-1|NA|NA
TGTGCCAGCACCCTTCTGGACAGAGACACTGAAGCTTTCTTT
CASTLLDRDTEAFF
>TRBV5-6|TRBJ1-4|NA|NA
TGTGCCAGCAGCTTGCAGATCCAGGCAGGGACTAATGAAAAACTGTTTTTT
CASSLQIQAGTNEKLFF
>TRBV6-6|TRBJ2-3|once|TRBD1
TGTGCCAGCAGGGACAGGGTATTAGGGTCAGATACGCAGTATTTT
CASRDRVLGSDTQYF
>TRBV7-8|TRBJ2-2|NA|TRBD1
TGTGCCAGCAGCTTACTTCCCGGGACAGGGGTATCCGGGGAGCTGTTTTTT
CASSLLPGTGVSGELFF
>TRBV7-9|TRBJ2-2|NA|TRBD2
TGTGCCAGCAGCCTACGGACTAGCGGGAGTACTTCCGGGGAGCTGTTTTTT
CASSLRTSGSTSGELFF
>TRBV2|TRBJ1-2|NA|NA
TGTGCCAGCAGTGTCACAAGCTATGGCTACACCTTC
CASSVTSYGYTF
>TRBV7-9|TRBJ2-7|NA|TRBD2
TGTGCCAGCAGTTTTCCTAGCGGGAGGATGCACTACGAGCAGTACTTC
CASSFPSGRMHYEQYF
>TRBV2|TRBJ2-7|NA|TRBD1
TGTGCCAGCAGTGTTGACAGGGGGTTGGACGAGCAGTACTTC
CASSVDRGLDEQYF
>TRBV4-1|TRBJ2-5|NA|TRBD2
TGCGCCAGCAGCCAAGGCCGGCTAGCGGGAGTTGTTGAAGAGACCCAGTACTTC
CASSQGRLAGVVEETQYF
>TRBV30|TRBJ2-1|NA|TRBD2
TGTGCCTGGGCCCGGTATAGCGGGTTCTCCTACAATGAGCAGTTCTTC
CAWARYSGFSYNEQFF
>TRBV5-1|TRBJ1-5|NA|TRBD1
TGCGCCAGCAGCTTGGAGACAGGGAGTGGAAAGCCCCAGCATTTT
CASSLETGSGKPQHF
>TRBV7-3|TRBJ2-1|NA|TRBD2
TGTGCCAGCAGCCCCCACCCCGGGACTAGCGGAACCTACAATGAGCAGTTCTTC
CASSPHPGTSGTYNEQFF
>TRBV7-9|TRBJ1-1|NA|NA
TGTGCCAGCAGCTTTAGGGAGGGGACGAACACTGAAGCTTTCTTT
CASSFREGTNTEAFF
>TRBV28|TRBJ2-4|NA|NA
TGTGCCAGCAGCACCCCTCTAGGAAACATTCAGTACTTC
CASSTPLGNIQYF
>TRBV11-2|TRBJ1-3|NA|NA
TGTGCCAGCAGCGCAGGCCGACAGGACCCCAACTCTGGAAACACCATATATTTT
CASSAGRQDPNSGNTIYF
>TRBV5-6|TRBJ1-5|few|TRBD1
TGTGCCAGCAGCTTTACTACAGGGGCTGGCAATCAGCCCCAGCATTTT
CASSFTTGAGNQPQHF
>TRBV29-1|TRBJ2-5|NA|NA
TGCAGCGTTGAAGATTCCGGGTACCAAGAGACCCAGTACTTC
CSVEDSGYQETQYF
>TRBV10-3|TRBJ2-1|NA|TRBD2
TGTGCCATCGGATCTAGCGGGCCCTCCTACAATGAGCAGTTCTTC
CAIGSSGPSYNEQFF
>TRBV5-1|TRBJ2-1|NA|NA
TGCGCCAGCAGCCCGGGACAATCCTACAATGAGCAGTTCTTC
CASSPGQSYNEQFF
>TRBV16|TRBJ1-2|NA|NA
TGTGCCAGCAGCCCAGGGTATGGCTATGGCTACACCTTC
CASSPGYGYGYTF
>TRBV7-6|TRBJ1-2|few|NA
TGTGCCAGCAGCTTATTGACAGGAGCCAACTATGGCTACACCTTC
CASSLLTGANYGYTF
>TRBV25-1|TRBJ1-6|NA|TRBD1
TGTGCCAGCACCCAGACAGGGGGCCCGGGGTCACCCCTCCACTTT
CASTQTGGPGSPLHF
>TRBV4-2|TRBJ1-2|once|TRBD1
TGTGCCAGCAGCCGCAGGGGGCGGGCTAACTATGGCTACACCTTC
CASSRRGRANYGYTF
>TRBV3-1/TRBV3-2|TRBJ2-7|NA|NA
TGTGCCAGCAGCCAAGATATGAGTCTGCTGGTGTACTTC
CASSQDMSLLVYF
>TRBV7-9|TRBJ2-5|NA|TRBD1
TGTGCCAGCAGCACAGCTTGGGACAGGAAAGAGACCCAGTACTTC
CASSTAWDRKETQYF
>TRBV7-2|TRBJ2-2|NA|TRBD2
TGTGCCAGCAGCTTAACTAGCGGGAGCACCGGGGAGCTGTTTTTT
CASSLTSGSTGELFF
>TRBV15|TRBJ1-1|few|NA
TGTGCCACCAGCAGAGATACGGGGGGCCGTACTGAAGCTTTCTTT
CATSRDTGGRTEAFF
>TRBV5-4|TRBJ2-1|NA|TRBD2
TGTGCCAGCAGCCTGAAAGCCGGGACTAGCGTGATGAATGAGCAGTTCTTC
CASSLKAGTSVMNEQFF
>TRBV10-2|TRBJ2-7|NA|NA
TGCGCCAGCAGTGAGTCCGGCTACGAGCAGTACTTC
CASSESGYEQYF
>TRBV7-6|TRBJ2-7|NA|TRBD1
TGTGCCAGCAGCTTCACAACGGGACAGGGGCGCCTATTCGAGCAGTACTTC
CASSFTTGQGRLFEQYF
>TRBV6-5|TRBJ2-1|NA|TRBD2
TGTGCCAGCGGGGGGGTTAGCGGTGAGCAGTTCTTC
CASGGVSGEQFF
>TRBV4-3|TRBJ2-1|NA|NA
TGCGCCAGCAGCCAAGACCCAGGGAGGAATGAGCAGTTCTTC
CASSQDPGRNEQFF
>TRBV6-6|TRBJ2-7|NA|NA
TGTGCCAGCAGTTACTCAAGCGGAGGGTTGGCGGAGCAGTACTTC
CASSYSSGGLAEQYF